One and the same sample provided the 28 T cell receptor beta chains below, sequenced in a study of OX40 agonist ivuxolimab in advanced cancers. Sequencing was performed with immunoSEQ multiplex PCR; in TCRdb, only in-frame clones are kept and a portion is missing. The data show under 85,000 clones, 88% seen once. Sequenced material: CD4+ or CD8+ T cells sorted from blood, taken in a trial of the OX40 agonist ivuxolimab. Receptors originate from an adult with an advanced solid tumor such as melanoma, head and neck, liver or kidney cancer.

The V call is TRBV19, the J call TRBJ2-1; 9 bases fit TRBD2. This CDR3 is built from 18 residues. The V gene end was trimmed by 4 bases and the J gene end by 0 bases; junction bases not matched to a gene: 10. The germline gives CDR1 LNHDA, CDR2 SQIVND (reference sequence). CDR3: CASSNPFAGGISYNEQFF. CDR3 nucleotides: TGTGCCAGTAGTAACCCTTTTGCGGGAGGGATCTCCTACAATGAGCAGTTCTTC.

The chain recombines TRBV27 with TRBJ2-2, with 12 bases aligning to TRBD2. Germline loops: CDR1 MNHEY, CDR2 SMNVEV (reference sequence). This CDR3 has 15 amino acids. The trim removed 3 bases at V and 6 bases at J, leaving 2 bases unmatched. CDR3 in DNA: TGTGCCAGCAGTTTGACTAGCGGGAGTTCCGGGGAGCTGTTTTTT. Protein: CASSLTSGSSGELFF.

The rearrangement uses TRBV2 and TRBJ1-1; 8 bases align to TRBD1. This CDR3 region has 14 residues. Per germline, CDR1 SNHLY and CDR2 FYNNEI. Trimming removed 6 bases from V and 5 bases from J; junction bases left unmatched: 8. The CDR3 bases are TGTGCCAGCAGCGTGGACACAGGGGGGACTGAAGCTTTCTTT. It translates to CASSVDTGGTEAFF.

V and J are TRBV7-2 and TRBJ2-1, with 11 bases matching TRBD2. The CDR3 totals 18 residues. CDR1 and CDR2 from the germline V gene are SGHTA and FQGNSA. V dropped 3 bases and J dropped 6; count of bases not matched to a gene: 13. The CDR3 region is CASSFTSGGPGSGNEQFF. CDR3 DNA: TGTGCCAGCAGCTTTACTAGCGGGGGCCCCGGGTCGGGCAATGAGCAGTTCTTC. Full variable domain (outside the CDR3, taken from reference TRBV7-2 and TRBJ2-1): GAGVSQSPSNKVTEKGKDVELRCDPISGHTALYWYRQSLGQGLEFLIYFQGNSAPDKSGLPSDRFSAERTGGSVSTLTIQRTQQEDSAVYLCASSFTSGGPGSGNEQFFGPGTRLTVL.

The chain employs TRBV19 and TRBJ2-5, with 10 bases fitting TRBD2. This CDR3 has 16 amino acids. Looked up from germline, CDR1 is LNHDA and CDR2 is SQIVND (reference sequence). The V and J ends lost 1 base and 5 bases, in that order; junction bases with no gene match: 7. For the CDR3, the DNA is TGTGCCAGTAGTATAGTGGCTAGCGGGGGCATCGAGACCCAGTACTTC. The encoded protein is CASSIVASGGIETQYF. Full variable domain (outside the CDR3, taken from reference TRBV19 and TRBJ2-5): DGGITQSPKYLFRKEGQNVTLSCEQNLNHDAMYWYRQDPGQGLRLIYYSQIVNDFQKGDIAEGYSVSREKKESFPLTVTSAQKNPTAFYLCASSIVASGGIETQYFGPGTRLLVL.

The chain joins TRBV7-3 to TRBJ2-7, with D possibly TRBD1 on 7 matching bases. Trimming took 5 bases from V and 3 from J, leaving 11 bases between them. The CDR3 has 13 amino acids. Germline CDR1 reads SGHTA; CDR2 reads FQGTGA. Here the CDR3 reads CASSAGQSYEQYF. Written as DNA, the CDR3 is TGTGCCAGCAGCGCGGGACAGAGCTACGAGCAGTACTTC. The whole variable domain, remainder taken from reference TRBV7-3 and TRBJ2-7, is GAGVSQTPSNKVTEKGKYVELRCDPISGHTALYWYRQSLGQGPEFLIYFQGTGAADDSGLPNDRFFAVRPEGSVSTLKIQRTERGDSAVYLCASSAGQSYEQYFGPGTRLTVT.

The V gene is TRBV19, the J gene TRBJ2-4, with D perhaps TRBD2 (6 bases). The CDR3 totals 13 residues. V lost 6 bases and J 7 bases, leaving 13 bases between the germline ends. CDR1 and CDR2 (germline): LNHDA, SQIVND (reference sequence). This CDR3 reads CASSGSDMNIQYF. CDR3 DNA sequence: TGTGCCAGTAGCGGGAGCGATATGAACATTCAGTACTTC.

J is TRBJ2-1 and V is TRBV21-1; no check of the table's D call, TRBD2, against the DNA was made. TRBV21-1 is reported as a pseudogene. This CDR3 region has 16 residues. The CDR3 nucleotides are TGTGCCAGCAGCACCACCCGACTAGCGGGAGATTATGAGCAGTTCTTC. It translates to CASSTTRLAGDYEQFF.

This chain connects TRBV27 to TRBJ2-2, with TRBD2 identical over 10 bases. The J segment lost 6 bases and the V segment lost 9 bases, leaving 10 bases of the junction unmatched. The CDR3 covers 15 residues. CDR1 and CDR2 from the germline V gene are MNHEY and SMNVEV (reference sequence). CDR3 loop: CASRQRGGFPGELFF. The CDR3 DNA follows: TGTGCCAGTCGTCAGCGGGGGGGATTCCCCGGGGAGCTGTTTTTT.

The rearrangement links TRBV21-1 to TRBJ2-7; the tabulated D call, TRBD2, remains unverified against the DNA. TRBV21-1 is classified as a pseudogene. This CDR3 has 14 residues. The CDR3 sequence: CASSKLTSAYEQYF. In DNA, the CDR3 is TGTGCCAGCAGCAAATTAACTAGCGCCTACGAGCAGTACTTC.

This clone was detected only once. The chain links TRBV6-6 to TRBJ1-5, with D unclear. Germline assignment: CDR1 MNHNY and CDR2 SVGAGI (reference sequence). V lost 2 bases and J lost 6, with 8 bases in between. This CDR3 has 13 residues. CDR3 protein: CASSYGSFQPQHF. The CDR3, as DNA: TGTGCCAGCAGTTACGGGTCTTTTCAGCCCCAGCATTTT.

CDR3 residues: CASSPNANEKLFF. As DNA, the CDR3 is TGTGCCAGCTCACCGAACGCTAATGAAAAACTGTTTTTT. V usage is TRBV18 and J usage is TRBJ1-4; D gene uncertain. The ends were cut back, 3 bases at V and 3 bases at J, with 5 bases in the middle. Germline V gene data show CDR1 as KGHSH and CDR2 as LQKENI. The CDR3 totals 13 residues. Combining the CDR3 with reference TRBV18 and TRBJ1-4 gives the whole variable domain NAGVMQNPRHLVRRRGQEARLRCSPMKGHSHVYWYRQLPEEGLKFMVYLQKENIIDESGMPKERFSAEFPKEGPSILRIQQVVRGDSAAYFCASSPNANEKLFFGSGTQLSVL.

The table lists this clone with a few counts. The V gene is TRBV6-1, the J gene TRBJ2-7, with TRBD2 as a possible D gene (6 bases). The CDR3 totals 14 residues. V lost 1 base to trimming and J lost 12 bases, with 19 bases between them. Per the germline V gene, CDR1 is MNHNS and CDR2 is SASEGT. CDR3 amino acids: CASSEGAGTLGGYF. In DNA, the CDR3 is TGTGCCAGCAGTGAAGGTGCCGGGACCCTGGGAGGGTACTTC.

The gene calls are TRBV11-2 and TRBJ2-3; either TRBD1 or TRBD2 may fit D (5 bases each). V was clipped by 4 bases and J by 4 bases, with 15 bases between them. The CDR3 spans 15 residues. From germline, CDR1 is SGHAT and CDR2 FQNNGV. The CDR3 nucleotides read TGTGCCAGCAGCTCCCCGGGGCCCGTATCAGATACGCAGTATTTT. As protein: CASSSPGPVSDTQYF.

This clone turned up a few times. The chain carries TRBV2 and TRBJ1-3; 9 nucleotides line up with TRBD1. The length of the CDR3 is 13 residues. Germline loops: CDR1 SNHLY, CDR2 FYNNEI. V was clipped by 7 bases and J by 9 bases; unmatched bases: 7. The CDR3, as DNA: TGTGCCAGCAAGGGGGACAGGGATGGCACCATATATTTT. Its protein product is CASKGDRDGTIYF.

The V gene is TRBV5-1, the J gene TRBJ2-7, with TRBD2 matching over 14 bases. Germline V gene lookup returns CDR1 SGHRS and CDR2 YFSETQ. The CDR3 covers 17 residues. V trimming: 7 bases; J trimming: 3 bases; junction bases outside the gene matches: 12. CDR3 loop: CASWDSKGLAGVYEQYF. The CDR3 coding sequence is TGCGCCAGCTGGGACAGTAAGGGACTAGCGGGAGTCTACGAGCAGTACTTC.

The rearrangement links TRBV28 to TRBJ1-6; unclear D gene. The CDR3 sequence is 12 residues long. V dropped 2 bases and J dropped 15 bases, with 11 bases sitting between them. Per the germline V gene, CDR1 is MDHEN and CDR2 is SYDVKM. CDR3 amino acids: CASSLPHGFLHF. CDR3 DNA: TGTGCCAGCAGTTTACCTCACGGTTTCCTCCACTTT.

DNA of the CDR3: TGTGCCAGCAGCAAGAACAGGGGGTTTGATGAAGCTTTCTTT. Protein product: CASSKNRGFDEAFF. The chain recombines TRBV21-1 with TRBJ1-1; the D segment call TRBD1 is taken from the table without a DNA check. TRBV21-1 is described as a pseudogene. The CDR3 is 14 residues long.

The CDR3 region has the DNA TGTGCCAGTAGTATCCCGGGGACTAGCGGGATTGAGCAGTTCTTC. Its translation: CASSIPGTSGIEQFF. The chain recombines TRBV19 with TRBJ2-1; TRBD2 aligns across 13 bases. V lost 3 bases and J lost 9; bases outside the gene matches: 5. Germline V gene data show CDR1 as LNHDA and CDR2 as SQIVND (reference sequence). CDR3 length: 15 amino acids.

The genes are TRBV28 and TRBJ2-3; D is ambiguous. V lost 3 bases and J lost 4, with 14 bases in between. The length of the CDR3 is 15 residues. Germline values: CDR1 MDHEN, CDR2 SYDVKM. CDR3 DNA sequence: TGTGCCAGCAGTTTGCCGGGCCTTAAGGCAGATACGCAGTATTTT. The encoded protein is CASSLPGLKADTQYF.

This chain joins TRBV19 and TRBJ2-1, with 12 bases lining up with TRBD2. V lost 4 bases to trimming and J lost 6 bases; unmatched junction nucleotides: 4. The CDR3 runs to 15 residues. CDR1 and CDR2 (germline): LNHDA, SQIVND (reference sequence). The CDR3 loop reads CASSTSSGRGNEQFF. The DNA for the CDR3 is TGTGCCAGTAGTACCTCTAGCGGGAGGGGCAATGAGCAGTTCTTC.

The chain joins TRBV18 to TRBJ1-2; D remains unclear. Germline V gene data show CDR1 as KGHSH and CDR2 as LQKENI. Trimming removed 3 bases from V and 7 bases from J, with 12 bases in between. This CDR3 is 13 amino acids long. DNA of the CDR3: TGTGCCAGCTCACCCCCTATTAGAAGTGGCTACACCTTC. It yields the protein CASSPPIRSGYTF.

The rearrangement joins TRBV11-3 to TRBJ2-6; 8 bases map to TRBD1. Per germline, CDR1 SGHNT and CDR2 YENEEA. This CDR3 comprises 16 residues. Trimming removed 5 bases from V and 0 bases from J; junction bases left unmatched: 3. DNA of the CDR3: TGTGCCAGCAGCGTCGGACAGGGCTCTGGGGCCAACGTCCTGACTTTC. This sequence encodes CASSVGQGSGANVLTF.

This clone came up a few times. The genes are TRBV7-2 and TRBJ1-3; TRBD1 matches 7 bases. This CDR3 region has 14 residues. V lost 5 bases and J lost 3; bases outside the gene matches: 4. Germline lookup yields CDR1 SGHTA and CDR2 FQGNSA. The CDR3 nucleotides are TGTGCCAGCAGCGACAGGGTTGATGGAAACACCATATATTTT. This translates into CASSDRVDGNTIYF. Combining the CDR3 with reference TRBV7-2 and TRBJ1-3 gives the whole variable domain GAGVSQSPSNKVTEKGKDVELRCDPISGHTALYWYRQSLGQGLEFLIYFQGNSAPDKSGLPSDRFSAERTGGSVSTLTIQRTQQEDSAVYLCASSDRVDGNTIYFGEGSWLTVV.

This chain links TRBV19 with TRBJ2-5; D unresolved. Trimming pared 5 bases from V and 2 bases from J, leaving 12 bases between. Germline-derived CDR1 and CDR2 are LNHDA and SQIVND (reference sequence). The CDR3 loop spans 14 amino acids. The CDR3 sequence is CASSPYPAQETQYF. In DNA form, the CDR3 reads TGTGCCAGTAGTCCGTATCCGGCGCAAGAGACCCAGTACTTC. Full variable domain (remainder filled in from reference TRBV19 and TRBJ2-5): DGGITQSPKYLFRKEGQNVTLSCEQNLNHDAMYWYRQDPGQGLRLIYYSQIVNDFQKGDIAEGYSVSREKKESFPLTVTSAQKNPTAFYLCASSPYPAQETQYFGPGTRLLVL.

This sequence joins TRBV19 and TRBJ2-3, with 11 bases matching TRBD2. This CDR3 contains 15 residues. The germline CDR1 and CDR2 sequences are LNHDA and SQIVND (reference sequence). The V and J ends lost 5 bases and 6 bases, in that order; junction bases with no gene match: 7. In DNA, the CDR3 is TGTGCCAGTAGTGATAGCGGGAGGGCATTGGATACGCAGTATTTT. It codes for CASSDSGRALDTQYF.

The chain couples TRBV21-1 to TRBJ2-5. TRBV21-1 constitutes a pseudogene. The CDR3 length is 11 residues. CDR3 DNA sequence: TGTGCCAGCAGGGGACAAGAGACCCAGTACTTC. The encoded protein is CASRGQETQYF.

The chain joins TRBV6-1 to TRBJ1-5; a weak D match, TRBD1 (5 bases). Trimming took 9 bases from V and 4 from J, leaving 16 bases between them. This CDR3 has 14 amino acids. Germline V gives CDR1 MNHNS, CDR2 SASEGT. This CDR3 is CASEGQVGNQPQHF. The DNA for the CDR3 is TGTGCCAGTGAGGGGCAGGTAGGGAATCAGCCCCAGCATTTT.